Listed below are T cell receptor beta chains from one sample, sequenced in a study of PD-1 blockade in classical Hodgkin lymphoma. Sequenced by immunoSEQ multiplex PCR; TCRdb stores in-frame clones only, minus some. The sample records 75,000 to 100,000 clones, roughly 81% being singletons. The sample here was peripheral blood mononuclear cells (PBMCs), taken before the second cycle of nivolumab. The receptors were sampled from a human donor with classical Hodgkin lymphoma. The CDR3 runs from the conserved cysteine through the conserved F or W. A D gene is named only where the DNA matches it firmly. Size is stated for part of the rows, as once, few or many counts, or as a class when the clone is expanded.

d_gene: TRBD1; v_gene: TRBV28; abundance: .; j_gene: TRBJ2-5; CDR3aa: CASKGQMALATQYF; CDR3nt: TGTGCCAGCAAGGGACAGATGGCCTTAGCGACCCAGTACTTC
d_gene: .; v_gene: TRBV19; abundance: .; j_gene: TRBJ2-3; CDR3aa: CASSIQGGTDTQYF; CDR3nt: TGTGCCAGTAGTATCCAGGGCGGGACAGATACGCAGTATTTT
d_gene: .; v_gene: TRBV5-8; abundance: .; j_gene: TRBJ2-7; CDR3aa: CASSLIYEQYF; CDR3nt: TGTGCCAGCAGCTTGATATACGAGCAGTACTTC
d_gene: .; v_gene: TRBV25-1; abundance: .; j_gene: TRBJ1-4; CDR3aa: CASSEGQVMEKLFF; CDR3nt: TGTGCCAGCAGTGAAGGCCAAGTTATGGAAAAACTGTTTTTT
d_gene: TRBD2; v_gene: TRBV4-1; abundance: .; j_gene: TRBJ2-1; CDR3aa: CASSQDLGLASDEQFF; CDR3nt: TGCGCCAGCAGCCAAGATTTGGGACTAGCTTCGGATGAGCAGTTCTTC
d_gene: .; v_gene: TRBV6-1; abundance: .; j_gene: TRBJ2-4; CDR3aa: CASSTREGFNIQYF; CDR3nt: TGTGCCAGCAGTACCCGAGAGGGTTTCAACATTCAGTACTTC
d_gene: .; v_gene: TRBV2; abundance: .; j_gene: TRBJ1-1; CDR3aa: CASRYHQAEAFF; CDR3nt: TGTGCCAGCCGGTACCACCAGGCTGAAGCTTTCTTT
d_gene: TRBD2; v_gene: TRBV5-6; abundance: .; j_gene: TRBJ2-1; CDR3aa: CASSYGTSGTNEQFF; CDR3nt: TGTGCCAGCAGCTACGGGACTAGCGGGACAAATGAGCAGTTCTTC
d_gene: .; v_gene: TRBV18; abundance: once; j_gene: TRBJ2-7; CDR3aa: CASSILPGLRTYEQYF; CDR3nt: TGTGCCAGCTCAATCTTACCGGGACTGCGTACCTACGAGCAGTACTTC
d_gene: .; v_gene: TRBV15; abundance: .; j_gene: TRBJ2-5; CDR3aa: CATSRENLRETQYF; CDR3nt: TGTGCCACCAGCAGGGAAAACCTAAGAGAGACCCAGTACTTC
d_gene: .; v_gene: TRBV11-2; abundance: .; j_gene: TRBJ1-1; CDR3aa: CASTQSGSGTEAFF; CDR3nt: TGTGCCAGCACCCAGTCCGGGTCGGGCACTGAAGCTTTCTTT
d_gene: TRBD1; v_gene: TRBV28; abundance: .; j_gene: TRBJ1-1; CDR3aa: CASSSPGQAFDTEAFF; CDR3nt: TGTGCCAGCAGTTCCCCCGGACAGGCCTTTGACACTGAAGCTTTCTTT
d_gene: .; v_gene: TRBV28; abundance: few; j_gene: TRBJ2-7; CDR3aa: CASRTTGEGTYEQYF; CDR3nt: TGTGCCAGCCGAACGACAGGGGAGGGAACCTACGAGCAGTACTTC
d_gene: .; v_gene: TRBV5-1; abundance: .; j_gene: TRBJ1-3; CDR3aa: CASSLTTRSGNTIYF; CDR3nt: TGCGCCAGCAGCTTGACGACCCGCTCTGGAAACACCATATATTTT
d_gene: .; v_gene: TRBV19; abundance: .; j_gene: TRBJ2-7; CDR3aa: CASSISAGEGYEQYF; CDR3nt: TGTGCCAGTAGTATATCGGCAGGGGAGGGCTACGAGCAGTACTTC